This record concerns one T cell receptor beta chain sequence. Trimming at V came to 7 bases and at J to 14 bases, leaving 9 bases not matched to a gene. CDR3 length: 11 amino acids. The germline V gene encodes CDR1 SQVTM and CDR2 ANQGSEA. Assay: immunoSEQ multiplex PCR; the TCRdb copy retains only in-frame clones and omits some. Of tens of thousands of clones listed, 83% are singletons. This specimen comes from a study of OX40 agonist ivuxolimab in advanced cancers. The receptor was isolated from an adult with an advanced solid tumor such as melanoma, head and neck, liver or kidney cancer. The sample consisted of CD4+ or CD8+ T cells sorted from blood, taken in a trial of the OX40 agonist ivuxolimab. The chain employs TRBV29-1 and TRBJ2-1; 9 bases are a match to TRBD1. This chain's CDR3 is CSGWDGTGKFF. The CDR3 nucleotides read TGCAGCGGCTGGGACGGGACAGGGAAGTTCTTC.